This T cell receptor (beta chain) came from a study of post-analysis software for immune sequencing data. Study outcomes and limitations: Those with multiple sclerosis, the patient group, showed significantly lower normalized Chao1 diversity than controls. TRBV segments more frequent in patients than in controls numbered five and included TRBV5-6, TRBV5-1 and TRBV20-1.

The CDR3 is 13 residues long. Germline V CDR1 and CDR2: SGHTA, FQGTGA. V trimming: 6 bases; J trimming: 8 bases; junction bases outside the gene matches: 6. Concerning this clonotype: Its antigen is as yet unknown.

Prepared TCR beta cDNA libraries contained unique molecular identifiers. Using its own MiXCR run on the PCR reads, TCRdb lists one record per CDR3 protein. The sample has hundreds of thousands of distinct CDR3 sequences, 59% seen once; the top ten hold around 11%. The receptor's source is a girl aged 2 to 10 with multiple sclerosis. V gene TRBV7-3 combines with J gene TRBJ2-1, with TRBD2 matching 8 bases. The specimen was blood. CDR3 region: CASSLTSDDEQFF. CDR3 sequence (DNA): TGTGCCAGCAGTTTGACTAGCGACGATGAGCAGTTCTTC.